This T cell receptor beta chain originates from a study of human T cells and chemical hapten exposure. Study-wide points: Significantly greater numbers of large CDR3 similarity clusters came from expanded TCRs than from controls. Counts of expanded TCRs at PT1 were positively correlated with patch test score.

As to time point: patch test 3, about 24 weeks after DPC sensitization. Regarding treatment: therapeutic diphenylcyclopropenone sensitization with weekly scalp DPC. Per the authors' pipeline: A per-sample median of approximately 87,000 TCRs was observed, with counts ranging from roughly 23,224 to 700,000. Each CDR3 protein gets one entry after TCRdb re-called the RACE reads with MiXCR. TCRdb, not the authors, supplied the V and J calls. Among 80,000 to 100,000 distinct CDR3 sequences, 10% to 14% were seen once, and the ten largest hold approximately 3.7%. Points on this clonotype: Its antigen remains unknown.

Trimming cost V 4 bases and J 8 bases; bases outside gene matches: 15. CDR1 and CDR2 (germline): SGHAT, FQNNGV. This CDR3 region has 18 residues. The sequence came from a woman aged 45-65 years with alopecia areata. Some clones in this sample may be carry-over from other donors' samples. Sequenced here: whole blood, sampled in connection with sensitization to the hapten diphenylcyclopropenone (DPC). The rearrangement joins TRBV11-2 to TRBJ2-1, with 12 bases fitting TRBD2. The CDR3 bases are TGTGCCAGCAGCTCCCACAGGGGACTAGCGGGCGGTGGCTATGAGCAGTTCTTC. This codes for CASSSHRGLAGGGYEQFF.